This TCR beta chain was sequenced during a study of blood T cells in healthy people across ages. Sample-barcoded 5' priming and a J-beta primer mix drove a second PCR of about 6 to 11 cycles. TCRdb processed the 5' RACE reads anew with MiXCR; each CDR3 protein has one entry. The table has 1,800,000 or so distinct CDR3 sequences, about two fifths seen once; the top ten hold 20% to 25%. General study findings and limits: CMV status of donors was not determined, possibly confounding expanded clonotype changes. TCR beta diversity, measured per million T cells, fell in a roughly linear way with age. Comparison with aged donors showed that long-lived donors had more naive CD4+ cells and higher diversity.

Germline V CDR1 and CDR2: SGHTA, FQGNSA. The V gene end was trimmed by 5 bases and the J gene end by 7 bases; junction bases not matched to a gene: 15. The CDR3 is 16 amino acids. There are a few counts of this clonotype. Its target is unknown. This chain joins TRBV7-2 and TRBJ2-7; 9 positions agree with TRBD1. The sample was blood. The TCR sequence derives from a human donor in good health. The CDR3 sequence: CASSIGGTGHIREQYF. CDR3 DNA: TGTGCCAGCAGCATCGGCGGGACAGGGCATATTAGGGAGCAGTACTTC. Filled out from reference TRBV7-2 and TRBJ2-7, the complete variable domain reads GAGVSQSPSNKVTEKGKDVELRCDPISGHTALYWYRQSLGQGLEFLIYFQGNSAPDKSGLPSDRFSAERTGGSVSTLTIQRTQQEDSAVYLCASSIGGTGHIREQYFGPGTRLTVT.